Listed below are T cell receptor beta chains from one sample, sequenced in a study of blood T cell repertoires in COVID-19. The protocol was immunoSEQ multiplex PCR, while the TCRdb copy is restricted to in-frame clones and leaves out a portion. The sample includes 300,000 to 400,000 clones, 80% to 90% of them seen just once. Specimen: PBMCs or T cells enriched from blood (not recorded which). Every receptor here comes from a young man who had recovered from COVID-19. Each CDR3 is given with its conserved first and last residue. The D gene is left open where the match is weak. Some rows have no size entry. The others give once, few or many, or a class for an expanded clone.

J gene | V gene | clone size | D gene | CDR3 DNA | CDR3 protein
TRBJ2-6 | TRBV9 | NA | TRBD1 | TGTGCCAGCAGCAGGGGTGGGACAGGGAATTCTGGGGCCAACGTCCTGACTTTC | CASSRGGTGNSGANVLTF
TRBJ1-2 | TRBV29-1 | NA | NA | TGCAGCGTTGAAGATCCCGGGGGGGGCTATGGCTACACCTTC | CSVEDPGGGYGYTF
TRBJ1-5 | TRBV6-9 | NA | NA | TGTGCCAGCAGTTGGAACAGAGACAGCAATCAGCCCCAGCATTTT | CASSWNRDSNQPQHF
TRBJ2-5 | TRBV3-1/TRBV3-2 | NA | TRBD2 | TGTGCCAGCAGACAATCTAGCGGCCAAGAGACCCAGTACTTC | CASRQSSGQETQYF
TRBJ1-2 | TRBV6-5 | few | TRBD1 | TGTGCCAGCACCCGGACAGGGGAGGGCTACACCTTC | CASTRTGEGYTF
TRBJ2-7 | TRBV5-1 | NA | NA | TGCGCCAGCAGCTTGGAATACTCCGAGCAGTACTTC | CASSLEYSEQYF
TRBJ1-1 | TRBV4-1 | NA | NA | TGCGCCAGCAGCGGCGGGAAGACTGAAGCTTTCTTT | CASSGGKTEAFF
TRBJ2-1 | TRBV6-5 | NA | NA | TGTGCCAGCAGGACTGAATTTGTCAATGAGCAGTTCTTC | CASRTEFVNEQFF
TRBJ1-5 | TRBV5-8 | once | TRBD1 | TGTGCCAGCAGACCGGGACAGGGGGCGGGAGGGCCCCAGCATTTT | CASRPGQGAGGPQHF
TRBJ1-4 | TRBV4-2 | once | TRBD1 | TGTGCCAGCAGCAGGACAGGCACAACAACTAATGAAAAACTGTTTTTT | CASSRTGTTTNEKLFF
TRBJ2-5 | TRBV29-1 | NA | NA | TGCAGCGTTGTGTTCTCGGGGGAGACCCAGTACTTC | CSVVFSGETQYF
TRBJ2-1 | TRBV7-2 | NA | TRBD1 | TGTGCCAGCAGCCCTGGACAGGGAAGGGGCAATGAGCAGTTCTTC | CASSPGQGRGNEQFF
TRBJ2-1 | TRBV3-1/TRBV3-2 | NA | NA | TGTGCCAGCAGCCAAGAGCCCCCTATTCCGCAGTTCTTC | CASSQEPPIPQFF
TRBJ2-7 | TRBV7-9 | NA | NA | TGTGCCAGCAGCCCCGGACAGCTATACGAGCAGTACTTC | CASSPGQLYEQYF
TRBJ1-6 | TRBV3-1/TRBV3-2 | NA | NA | TGTGCCAGCAGCCAAAACTACGGGGATAATTCACCCCTCCACTTT | CASSQNYGDNSPLHF
TRBJ1-1 | TRBV3-1/TRBV3-2 | NA | NA | TGTGCCAGCAGCCAGGACAGGAACACTGAAGCTTTCTTT | CASSQDRNTEAFF
TRBJ1-3 | TRBV6-5 | NA | TRBD1 | TGTGCCAGCATTACCGGACAGGGTGTCTTAGACACCATATATTTT | CASITGQGVLDTIYF
TRBJ1-1 | TRBV13 | NA | TRBD1 | TGTGCCAGCAGTCGTCTCGGACAGGGTCGAACTGAAGCTTTCTTT | CASSRLGQGRTEAFF
TRBJ2-7 | TRBV28 | NA | TRBD1 | TGTGCCAGCAGCCACCGGACAGGGTACTCCTACGAGCAGTACTTC | CASSHRTGYSYEQYF
TRBJ2-2 | TRBV23-1 | NA | NA | TGCGCCAGCAGTCAATCGGTGAGGGGGTGGTATCCCGGGGAGCTGTTTTTT | CASSQSVRGWYPGELFF
TRBJ2-7 | TRBV7-9 | NA | NA | TGTGCCAGCAGCTCCTTGATGGAGATACCTTTATACGAGCAGTACTTC | CASSSLMEIPLYEQYF
TRBJ2-1 | TRBV29-1 | NA | NA | TGCAGCGTTGAGAGGGCTGAGAAAAATGAGCAGTTCTTC | CSVERAEKNEQFF
TRBJ2-7 | TRBV3-1/TRBV3-2 | few | TRBD2 | TGTGCCAGCAGCCAAGTTGCTAGCGGGTACTACGAGCAGTACTTC | CASSQVASGYYEQYF
TRBJ1-6 | TRBV7-6 | once | TRBD1 | TGTGCCAGCAGCTTGGCGACAGGGGGCCCTAATTCACCCCTCCACTTT | CASSLATGGPNSPLHF
TRBJ2-1 | TRBV19 | NA | NA | TGTGCCAGTAGTATCGGGGGAGACAATGAGCAGTTCTTC | CASSIGGDNEQFF
TRBJ1-6 | TRBV10-2 | NA | TRBD1 | TGCGCCAGCAGTTCGGGACAGATGAATTCACCCCTCCACTTT | CASSSGQMNSPLHF
TRBJ1-2 | TRBV2 | NA | TRBD1 | TGTGCCAGCAGTGAAGCGGTGGGGACAGGCTATGGCTACACCTTC | CASSEAVGTGYGYTF
TRBJ2-2 | TRBV11-2 | NA | NA | TGTGCCAGCAGCGCACCGAAGTCAAGCTCAGAGGGTAACACCGGGGAGCTGTTTTTT | CASSAPKSSSEGNTGELFF
TRBJ1-2 | TRBV2 | NA | TRBD1 | TGTGCCAGCAAACAGACAGGGAGTACTAACTATGGCTACACCTTC | CASKQTGSTNYGYTF
TRBJ1-2 | TRBV3-1/TRBV3-2 | NA | TRBD1 | TGTGCCAGCAGGAAGACCGGGACAGGGATCGGCTACACCTTC | CASRKTGTGIGYTF
TRBJ1-5 | TRBV28 | NA | NA | TGTGCCAGCAGTTTAAACCCTGGACTCCGAGGGCGGGGGGGTCGATCTCAGCCCCAGCATTTT | CASSLNPGLRGRGGRSQPQHF
TRBJ2-1 | TRBV7-9 | few | TRBD1 | TGTGCCAGCAGCTTCGGGACAGGGACCTACAATGAGCAGTTCTTC | CASSFGTGTYNEQFF
TRBJ1-2 | TRBV28 | NA | TRBD1 | TGTGCCACCCAAGGGGGCTTTGGCTACACCTTC | CATQGGFGYTF
TRBJ2-3 | TRBV30 | once | TRBD2 | TGTGCCGGACGACTAGCGGGGGGGCGGACAGATACGCAGTATTTT | CAGRLAGGRTDTQYF
TRBJ2-3 | TRBV24-1 | few | NA | TGTGCCACCAGCCGGGGTAGGGATTGGGGGCAGTATTTT | CATSRGRDWGQYF
TRBJ1-6 | TRBV27 | NA | NA | TGTGCCAGCAGACAGGGAAATTATTCACCCCTCCACTTT | CASRQGNYSPLHF
TRBJ1-1 | TRBV19 | NA | TRBD1 | TGTGCCAGTAGCCCAGAGGGACAGTCAGCTTTCTTT | CASSPEGQSAFF
TRBJ2-1 | TRBV4-1 | NA | TRBD1 | TGCGCCAGCAGCCAAGAAGGGGGACAGGGGGTGTACAATGAGCAGTTCTTC | CASSQEGGQGVYNEQFF
TRBJ2-7 | TRBV6-5 | NA | TRBD1 | TGTGCCACGGGACAGTTCTACGAGCAGTACTTC | CATGQFYEQYF
TRBJ1-1 | TRBV2 | NA | NA | TGTGCCAGCAGTGGAGGTCACAGGGTGTCGGAAGCTTTCTTT | CASSGGHRVSEAFF
TRBJ2-7 | TRBV10-2 | NA | NA | TGCGCCAGCAGTGTGGGGGACACCTACGAGCAGTACTTC | CASSVGDTYEQYF
TRBJ1-3 | TRBV7-2 | NA | NA | TGTGCCAGCAGTTATTCAGGTTCCTCTGGAAACACCATATATTTT | CASSYSGSSGNTIYF
TRBJ1-6 | TRBV13 | NA | TRBD1 | TGTGCCAGCAGCTCGCAAGGGACAGCTTATAATTCACCCCTCCACTTT | CASSSQGTAYNSPLHF
TRBJ1-3 | TRBV18 | NA | TRBD1 | TGTGCCAGCTCGGAGGGACAGGTCTCTGGAAACACCATATATTTT | CASSEGQVSGNTIYF
TRBJ2-7 | TRBV4-2 | NA | TRBD2 | TGTGCCAGCAGCCCAGGGACTAGCGTCTACGAGCAGTACTTC | CASSPGTSVYEQYF
TRBJ2-2 | TRBV12-3/TRBV12-4 | NA | TRBD2 | TGTGCCAGCAGCAATGGACTAGCGGGGGAACTGTTTTTT | CASSNGLAGELFF
TRBJ2-7 | TRBV13 | NA | TRBD1 | TGTGCCAGCAGCCGGCGGGACAGGGGGCGAAAAGAGCAGTACTTC | CASSRRDRGRKEQYF
TRBJ1-5 | TRBV2 | NA | TRBD1 | TGTGCCAGCAGTCCGGGACAGGGCGATCAGCCCCAGCATTTT | CASSPGQGDQPQHF
TRBJ1-1 | TRBV11-3 | NA | NA | TGTGCCAGCAGCTTAGAGTTCTTCGGGGAGAACACTGAAGCTTTCTTT | CASSLEFFGENTEAFF
TRBJ2-3 | TRBV27 | NA | TRBD1 | TGTGCCAGCAGCATTTTGAGGGGGCCAGATACGCAGTATTTT | CASSILRGPDTQYF
TRBJ2-7 | TRBV10-1 | NA | NA | TGCGCCAGCAAGGGGCCCTTATCCCACGAGCAGTACTTC | CASKGPLSHEQYF
TRBJ1-5 | TRBV7-8 | NA | NA | TGTGCCAGCAGCCGTGACAGTAATCAGCCCCAGCATTTT | CASSRDSNQPQHF
TRBJ1-2 | TRBV6-1 | NA | NA | TGTGCCAGCAGTGAAAGGGGGAAGTCGGACACTTACCTCTATGGCTACACCTTC | CASSERGKSDTYLYGYTF
TRBJ1-3 | TRBV7-8 | once | NA | TGTGCCAGCAGCTTAGAACAGGGTTACGGCTCTGGAAACACCATATATTTT | CASSLEQGYGSGNTIYF
TRBJ1-2 | TRBV2 | NA | TRBD1 | TGTGCCAGCAGTGAACAGACAGGGGGCGATACAATTGGCTACACCTTC | CASSEQTGGDTIGYTF
TRBJ1-1 | TRBV12-3/TRBV12-4 | once | TRBD1 | TGTGCCAGTAATCCCGGGACAGGGAAAGCTTTCTTT | CASNPGTGKAFF
TRBJ1-1 | TRBV19 | NA | TRBD1 | TGTGCCAGTAGTTTCCCGGGACAGTCGAACACTGAAGCTTTCTTT | CASSFPGQSNTEAFF
TRBJ2-7 | TRBV5-5 | NA | NA | TGTGCCAGCACCCTCGGAGGGTACGAGCAGTACTTC | CASTLGGYEQYF
TRBJ2-5 | TRBV19 | NA | TRBD2 | TGTGCCAGTAGTATCAGGGCGGGGGGGCCATTTGAGACCCAGTACTTC | CASSIRAGGPFETQYF